These 21 T cell receptor beta chains originate from one sample sequenced in a study of post-analysis software for immune sequencing data. Regarding the study as a whole: There were several TRBV segments more frequent in patients than controls, and TRBV5-6, TRBV5-1 and TRBV20-1 were among them.

Their antigens are not known. Libraries were made from TCR beta cDNA, and they carried unique molecular identifiers. Using its own MiXCR run on the PCR reads, TCRdb lists one record per CDR3 protein. Here the sample spans hundreds of thousands of distinct CDR3 sequences, around 27% being singletons. The specimen sequenced was blood. All receptors derive from a girl aged 10-17 years with multiple sclerosis.

The chain combines TRBV20-1 with TRBJ1-1; a weak D match, TRBD1 (5 bases). This CDR3 comprises 14 residues. Trimming removed 0 bases at V and 0 bases at J, with 8 bases between. Germline assignment: CDR1 DFQATT and CDR2 SNEGSKA (reference sequence). CDR3 nucleotide sequence: TGCAGTGCTAGAGATCGGGGACTGAACACTGAAGCTTTCTTT. Translating gives CSARDRGLNTEAFF.

The gene calls are TRBV9 and TRBJ2-2; a weak D match, TRBD2 (6 bases). This CDR3 is 16 amino acids long. Between the trimmed V and J ends, which lost 0 bases and 3 bases, there was a span of 12 bases. The germline gives CDR1 SGDLS, CDR2 YYNGEE. The CDR3: CASSVGRWGDTGELFF. As DNA, the CDR3 is TGTGCCAGCAGCGTAGGACGCTGGGGGGACACCGGGGAGCTGTTTTTT.

The chain links TRBV27 to TRBJ2-3; 7 bases match TRBD2. The V and J ends lost 7 bases and 4 bases, in that order; junction bases with no gene match: 8. The CDR3 length is 14 residues. CDR1 is MNHEY and CDR2 is SMNVEV in the germline V gene (reference sequence). CDR3 nucleotides: TGTGCCAGCACCCCTGGGCTAGCGGCAGATACGCAGTATTTT. Its translation is CASTPGLAADTQYF.

As regards this clonotype: The junction departs from the called germline gene at one end, perhaps through a read error. V and J are TRBV20-1 and TRBJ2-3, with TRBD2 matching over 12 bases. CDR1 is DFQATT and CDR2 is SNEGSKA in the germline V gene (reference sequence). The CDR3 has 18 amino acids. The CDR3, as DNA: TGCAGTGCTAGAGTGTTTGGACTAGCGGGAACTAGCACAGATGCGCAGTATTTT. This translates into CSARVFGLAGTSTDAQYF.

V usage is TRBV11-2 and J usage is TRBJ2-6; 12 bases agree with TRBD2. This CDR3 has 19 amino acids. CDR1 is SGHAT and CDR2 is FQNNGV in the germline V gene. V lost 1 base and J lost 2; bases outside the gene matches: 6. The CDR3 region is CASSLGASGRVTGANVLTF. In DNA, the CDR3 is TGTGCCAGCAGCTTAGGAGCTAGCGGGAGGGTTACTGGGGCCAACGTCCTGACTTTC.

The sample holds many counts of this clonotype. The chain employs TRBV6-6 and TRBJ2-5; D gene ambiguous. Germline V gene sequence: CDR1 MNHNY, CDR2 SVGAGI (reference sequence). V was trimmed by 6 bases and J by 2 bases, leaving 10 bases between them. The CDR3 is made up of 13 amino acids. The DNA of the CDR3 is TGTGCCAGCAGCTATACAGAACAAGAGACCCAGTACTTC. This gives the protein CASSYTEQETQYF.

This rearrangement joins TRBV12-3 or TRBV12-4 to TRBJ2-1; 9 bases line up with TRBD2. This CDR3 is 16 amino acids long. CDR3: CVAGDSGGPSYNEQFF. The CDR3, as DNA: TGTGTCGCTGGAGATAGCGGGGGCCCTAGTTACAATGAGCAGTTCTTC.

This clonotype was counted between two and nine times. The chain is built from TRBV29-1 and TRBJ2-5; a weak D match, TRBD1 (6 bases). The V gene's germline CDR1 is SQVTM and CDR2 ANQGSEA. Trimming cost V 5 bases and J 5 bases, with 15 bases left between them. The CDR3 covers 13 residues. The CDR3 here is CSVRHRVMETQYF. CDR3 nucleotide sequence: TGCAGCGTTCGGCACAGGGTGATGGAGACCCAGTACTTC.

This clonotype was recorded a few times. The chain carries TRBV20-1 and TRBJ2-1; D ambiguous. This CDR3 is built from 11 residues. From germline, CDR1 is DFQATT and CDR2 SNEGSKA (reference sequence). Trimming stripped 5 bases from V and 5 bases from J, with 7 bases between. The CDR3 coding sequence is TGCAGTGCTTCCGACCACAATGAGCAGTTCTTC. Protein product: CSASDHNEQFF.

The V gene is TRBV20-1, the J gene TRBJ2-1; D gene ambiguous. With 0 bases removed from V and 1 base from J, the gap between germline ends came to 16 bases. Germline CDR1 reads DFQATT; CDR2 reads SNEGSKA (reference sequence). The CDR3 loop spans 17 amino acids. The CDR3 sequence: CSARDNVRSSSYNEQFF. CDR3 DNA: TGCAGTGCTAGAGATAACGTCCGGAGTTCGTCCTACAATGAGCAGTTCTTC.

V is TRBV20-1 and J is TRBJ2-1, with TRBD2 identical over 8 bases. The end of the DNA fits TRBJ2-7 better, so the J call may be wrong. Germline loops: CDR1 DFQATT, CDR2 SNEGSKA (reference sequence). The CDR3 length is 16 residues. Written as DNA, the CDR3 is TGCAGTGCTACCGGGAGGGCTAGCGGCTCCTACAATGAGCAGTACTTC. It translates to CSATGRASGSYNEQYF.

The gene calls are TRBV5-1 and TRBJ2-4; 10 nucleotides match TRBD1. The CDR3 is made up of 14 amino acids. From germline, CDR1 is SGHRS and CDR2 YFSETQ. V trimming: 4 bases; J trimming: 5 bases; junction bases outside the gene matches: 3. Written as DNA, the CDR3 is TGCGCCAGCAGCCTCGGGACAGGGGAAAACATTCAGTACTTC. As protein: CASSLGTGENIQYF.

The CDR3 DNA sequence: TGCAGCGGGAGGGGAGTGACAGGGTCAACAGATACGCAGTATTTT. It yields the protein CSGRGVTGSTDTQYF. The V gene is TRBV29-1, the J gene TRBJ2-3; D possibly corresponds to TRBD1 (7 bases). Per the germline V gene, CDR1 is SQVTM and CDR2 is ANQGSEA. The V gene lost 7 bases and the J gene lost 3 bases, with 20 bases spanning the gap. This CDR3 has 15 amino acids.

This clonotype was counted only a few times. The J gene is TRBJ2-1, the V gene TRBV7-2; 11 bases are shared with TRBD2. The CDR3 extends over 19 amino acids. Germline V CDR1 and CDR2: SGHTA, FQGNSA. Losses at the gene ends were 1 base for V and 0 bases for J; bases not matched to a gene: 8. CDR3 region: CASSLVWTSGLSSYNEQFF. The CDR3 nucleotides are TGTGCCAGCAGCTTAGTTTGGACTAGCGGGTTGAGCTCCTACAATGAGCAGTTCTTC.

As regards this clonotype: The CDR3 ends on some other residue instead of the conserved phenylalanine or tryptophan, so this is likely a read error. The chain combines TRBV5-6 with TRBJ1-2; 9 bases map to TRBD1. CDR1 and CDR2 from the germline V gene are SGHDT and YYEEEE. The CDR3 is made up of 13 amino acids. V lost 4 bases and J lost 6; bases outside the gene matches: 4. The CDR3 region has the DNA TGTGCCAGCAGCCGGACAGGGGTAAATGGCTACACCTCC. Translating gives CASSRTGVNGYTS.

The chain has TRBV18 and TRBJ1-6; D gene uncertain. The CDR3 extends over 14 amino acids. Trimming left V 0 bases short and J 8 bases short, with 8 bases between. Germline loops: CDR1 KGHSH, CDR2 LQKENI. The CDR3 loop is CASSPPVPDSPLHF. CDR3 coding DNA: TGTGCCAGCTCACCACCGGTTCCTGATTCACCCCTCCACTTT.

The chain is built from TRBV20-1 and TRBJ2-5; D unclear. Germline-derived CDR1 and CDR2 are DFQATT and SNEGSKA (reference sequence). Trimming stripped 3 bases from V and 11 bases from J, with 28 bases between. There are 16 residues in the CDR3. CDR3 region: CSARSAAGPPGFLQYF. The CDR3 coding sequence is TGCAGTGCTAGGTCTGCGGCAGGACCCCCTGGTTTTTTGCAGTACTTC.

This clonotype was detected a few times. The chain recombines TRBV7-9 with TRBJ2-1; D is ambiguous. There are 15 residues in the CDR3. Germline V gives CDR1 SEHNR, CDR2 FQNEAQ (reference sequence). V was clipped by 4 bases and J by 8 bases, with 18 bases between them. CDR3 nucleotides: TGTGCCAGCAGCTCAATCTCGGACCGTTGGTATGAGCAGTTCTTC. Protein sequence: CASSSISDRWYEQFF.

This clonotype was counted between two and nine times. J is TRBJ2-7 and V is TRBV29-1, with D perhaps matching TRBD1 or TRBD2 (5 bases each). The CDR3 extends over 14 amino acids. CDR1 and CDR2 from the germline V gene are SQVTM and ANQGSEA. The V end was cut by 7 bases, the J end by 0 bases, with 16 bases between. The DNA of the CDR3 is TGCAGCGCCGGGGCCGGAGAGAGCTCCTACGAGCAGTACTTC. Translated, it gives CSAGAGESSYEQYF.

V usage is TRBV7-2 and J usage is TRBJ2-5; the match to TRBD2 covers 7 bases. The CDR3 spans 17 residues. Germline V CDR1 and CDR2: SGHTA, FQGNSA. V lost 1 base and J lost 1; bases outside the gene matches: 9. The CDR3 here is CASSLGVLAEPQETQYF. CDR3 DNA sequence: TGTGCCAGCAGCTTAGGGGTCCTAGCGGAGCCCCAAGAGACCCAGTACTTC.

The chain uses TRBV12-3 or TRBV12-4 and TRBJ1-5, with D perhaps matching TRBD1 (6 bases). This CDR3 contains 16 residues. Trimming took 10 bases from V and 0 from J, leaving 19 bases between them. The CDR3 region is CATKGEGGPSNQPQHF. CDR3 bases: TGTGCCACCAAGGGTGAGGGGGGCCCTAGCAATCAGCCCCAGCATTTT.